This entry concerns a single T cell receptor beta chain. The antigen remains unidentified. This sample was taken from a study of shared clonotypes between healthy human individuals. Findings of the study overall: Since donors were few, the genetic and exposure-history diversity represented was limited. Against clonotypes common to all four donors, non-shared ones had lower generation probabilities.

TCRdb's table, derived via immunoSEQ multiplex PCR, lists solely in-frame clones and lacks some. The profile shows approximately 1.5 million clones, approximately 98.5% of them singletons. The material sequenced was naive CD4+ T cells sorted from blood. Subset reported: CD45RA+ positively selected. The receptor was derived from a man aged 25-40 years in good health.

DNA of the CDR3: TGTGCCACCAGCAGCAAGGGAACGAACACTGAAGCTTTCTTT. Its translation is CATSSKGTNTEAFF. The genes are TRBV15 and TRBJ1-1; D not certain. The germline V gene encodes CDR1 LNHNV and CDR2 YYDKDF (reference sequence). Trimming took off 3 bases at V and 1 base at J, with 9 bases between the two ends. CDR3 size: 14 residues. The variable domain in full, completed from reference TRBV15 and TRBJ1-1, reads DAMVIQNPRYQVTQFGKPVTLSCSQTLNHNVMYWYQQKSSQAPKLLFHYYDKDFNNEADTPDNFQSRRPNTSFCFLDIRSPGLGDTAMYLCATSSKGTNTEAFFGQGTRLTVV.